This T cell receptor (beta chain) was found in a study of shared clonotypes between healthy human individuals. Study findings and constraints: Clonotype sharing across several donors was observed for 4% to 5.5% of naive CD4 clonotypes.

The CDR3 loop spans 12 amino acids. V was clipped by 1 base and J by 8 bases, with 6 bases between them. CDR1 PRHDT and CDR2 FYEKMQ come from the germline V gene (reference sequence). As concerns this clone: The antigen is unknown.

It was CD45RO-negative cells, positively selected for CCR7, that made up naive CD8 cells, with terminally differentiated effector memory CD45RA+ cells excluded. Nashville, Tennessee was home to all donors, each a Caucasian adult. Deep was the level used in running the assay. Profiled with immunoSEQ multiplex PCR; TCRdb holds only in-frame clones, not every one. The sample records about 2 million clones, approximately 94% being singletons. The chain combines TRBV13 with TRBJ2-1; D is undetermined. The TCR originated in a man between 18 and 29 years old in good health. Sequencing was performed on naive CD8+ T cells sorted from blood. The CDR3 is CASSLARDEQFF. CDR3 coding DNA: TGTGCCAGCAGCTTAGCTAGGGATGAGCAGTTCTTC.